The T cell receptor beta chain under discussion was sequenced for a study of cytomegalovirus exposure and HLA in healthy donors. Both 60 Vbeta primers and 13 Jbeta primers went into the PCR. Some clones are missing from TCRdb's copy, which holds only in-frame ones; the method was immunoSEQ multiplex PCR. The data show about 82,000 clones, roughly 80% seen once. V was shortened by 4 bases and J by 4 bases, with 11 bases between the two germline ends. The CDR3 length is 13 residues. In germline, CDR1 is SGHDT, CDR2 YYEEEE. This clone was seen only a few times. The antigen remains unidentified. Other DNA sequences in this sample translate to the same CDR3. Regarding the study as a whole: Trimming of TCR beta V- and J-genes showed a link, identified in a later analysis, to a missense DCLRE1C variant.

The chain combines TRBV5-6 with TRBJ1-2; D is possibly TRBD1 (5 bases). The source of this sequence is a human donor in good health. The sample consisted of PBMCs. This CDR3 is CASSPGTGYGYTF. The CDR3 nucleotides are TGTGCCAGCAGCCCCGGGACTGGCTATGGCTACACCTTC.